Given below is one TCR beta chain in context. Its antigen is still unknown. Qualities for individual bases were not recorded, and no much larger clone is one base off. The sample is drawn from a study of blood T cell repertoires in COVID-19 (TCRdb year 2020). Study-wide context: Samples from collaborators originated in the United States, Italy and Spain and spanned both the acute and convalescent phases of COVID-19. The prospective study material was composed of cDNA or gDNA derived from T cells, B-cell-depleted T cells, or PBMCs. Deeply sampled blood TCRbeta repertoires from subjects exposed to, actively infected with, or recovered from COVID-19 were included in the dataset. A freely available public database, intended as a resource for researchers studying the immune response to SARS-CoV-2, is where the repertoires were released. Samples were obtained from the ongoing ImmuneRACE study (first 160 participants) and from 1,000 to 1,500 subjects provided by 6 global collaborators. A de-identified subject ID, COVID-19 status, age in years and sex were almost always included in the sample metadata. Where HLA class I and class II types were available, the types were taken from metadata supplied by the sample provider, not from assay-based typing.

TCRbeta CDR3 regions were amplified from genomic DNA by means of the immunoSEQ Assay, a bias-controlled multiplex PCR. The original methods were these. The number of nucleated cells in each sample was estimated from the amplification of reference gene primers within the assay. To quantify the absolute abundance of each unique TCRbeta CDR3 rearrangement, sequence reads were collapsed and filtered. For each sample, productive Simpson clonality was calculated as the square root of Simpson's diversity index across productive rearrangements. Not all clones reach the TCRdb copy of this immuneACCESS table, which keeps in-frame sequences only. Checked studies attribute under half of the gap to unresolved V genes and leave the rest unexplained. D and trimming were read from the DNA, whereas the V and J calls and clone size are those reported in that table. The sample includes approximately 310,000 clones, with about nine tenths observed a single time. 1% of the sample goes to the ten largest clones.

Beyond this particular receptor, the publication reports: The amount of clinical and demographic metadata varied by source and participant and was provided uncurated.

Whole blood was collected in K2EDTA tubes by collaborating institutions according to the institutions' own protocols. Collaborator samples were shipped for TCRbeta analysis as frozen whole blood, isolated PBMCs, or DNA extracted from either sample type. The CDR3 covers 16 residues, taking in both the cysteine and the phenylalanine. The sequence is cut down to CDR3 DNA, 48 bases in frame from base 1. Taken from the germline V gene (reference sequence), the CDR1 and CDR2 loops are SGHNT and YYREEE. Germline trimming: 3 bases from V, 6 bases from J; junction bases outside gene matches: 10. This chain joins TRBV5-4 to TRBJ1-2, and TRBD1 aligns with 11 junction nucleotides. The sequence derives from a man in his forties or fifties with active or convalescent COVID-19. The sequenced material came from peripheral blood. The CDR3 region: CASSSGQGAVRHGYTF. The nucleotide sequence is TGTGCCAGCAGCTCCGGACAGGGGGCGGTTCGGCATGGCTACACCTTC.